The sequence of this TCR beta chain was determined in a study of OX40 agonist ivuxolimab in advanced cancers. Overall study: Every patient in dose escalation had hepatocellular carcinoma, melanoma, renal cell or head and neck cancer. Checkpoint inhibitors had been given previously to 40% of patients. Points from the study as a whole: At 0.1 to 3.0 mg/kg, CD4+ and CD8+ blood T cells expanded clonally by week 6. No antigen was identified for the clonally expanded peripheral T cells.

CDR1 SGHRS and CDR2 YFSETQ come from the germline V gene. The V and J ends lost 2 bases and 3 bases, in that order; junction bases with no gene match: 5. The CDR3 has 15 residues. For this clone: Its antigen is unidentified.

TCRdb's table, derived via immunoSEQ multiplex PCR, lists solely in-frame clones and lacks some. The sample contains 70,000 to 90,000 clones, roughly 90% of which appear only once. Sequencing used CD4+ or CD8+ T cells sorted from blood, obtained in a trial of the OX40 agonist ivuxolimab. The clonotype originates from an adult with an advanced solid tumor such as melanoma, head and neck, liver or kidney cancer. J is TRBJ2-3 and V is TRBV5-1, with TRBD1 matching 8 bases. The CDR3 nucleotides are TGCGCCAGCAGCTTTGCAGGGGGCGCGACAGATACGCAGTATTTT. It is translated as CASSFAGGATDTQYF.